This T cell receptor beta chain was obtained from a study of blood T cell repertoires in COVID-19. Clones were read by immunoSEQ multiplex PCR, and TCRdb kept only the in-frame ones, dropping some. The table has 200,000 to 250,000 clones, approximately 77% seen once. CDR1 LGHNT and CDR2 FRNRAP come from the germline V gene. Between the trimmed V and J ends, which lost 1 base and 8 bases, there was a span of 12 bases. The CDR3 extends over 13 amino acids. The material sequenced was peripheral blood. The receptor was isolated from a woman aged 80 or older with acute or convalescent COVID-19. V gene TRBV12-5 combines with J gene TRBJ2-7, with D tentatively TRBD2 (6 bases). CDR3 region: CASGLARDLQQYF. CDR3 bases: TGTGCTAGTGGTTTGGCCCGGGACTTACAGCAGTACTTC.